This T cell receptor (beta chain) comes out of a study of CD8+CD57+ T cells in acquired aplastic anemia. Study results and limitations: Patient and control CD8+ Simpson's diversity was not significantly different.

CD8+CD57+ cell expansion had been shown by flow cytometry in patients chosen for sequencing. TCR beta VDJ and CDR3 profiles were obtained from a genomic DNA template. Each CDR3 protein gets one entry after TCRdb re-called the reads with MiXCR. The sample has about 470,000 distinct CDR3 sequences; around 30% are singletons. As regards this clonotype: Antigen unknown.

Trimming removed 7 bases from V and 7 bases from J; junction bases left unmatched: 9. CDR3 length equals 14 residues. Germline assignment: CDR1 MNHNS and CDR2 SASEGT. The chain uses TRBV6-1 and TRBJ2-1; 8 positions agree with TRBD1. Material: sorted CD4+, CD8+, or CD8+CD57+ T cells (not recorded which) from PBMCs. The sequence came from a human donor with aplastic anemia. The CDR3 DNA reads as TGTGCCAGCACCACAAGGACAGGGAGTAATGAGCAGTTCTTC. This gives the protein CASTTRTGSNEQFF.